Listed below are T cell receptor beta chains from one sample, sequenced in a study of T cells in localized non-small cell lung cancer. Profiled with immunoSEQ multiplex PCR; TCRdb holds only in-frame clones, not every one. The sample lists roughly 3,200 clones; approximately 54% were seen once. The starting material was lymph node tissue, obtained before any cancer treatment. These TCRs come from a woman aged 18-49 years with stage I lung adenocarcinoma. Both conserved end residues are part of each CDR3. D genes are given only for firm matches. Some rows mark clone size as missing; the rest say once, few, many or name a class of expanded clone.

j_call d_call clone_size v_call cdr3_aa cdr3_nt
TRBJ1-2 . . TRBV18 CASSSAGRTNYGYTF TGTGCCAGCTCATCAGCGGGACGGACTAACTATGGCTACACCTTC
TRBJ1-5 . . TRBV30 CAWSVMGGTNQPQHF TGTGCCTGGAGTGTAATGGGGGGGACGAATCAGCCCCAGCATTTT
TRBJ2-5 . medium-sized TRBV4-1 CASSQDRLTGRMETQYF TGCGCCAGCAGCCAAGATCGACTGACTGGGCGGATGGAGACCCAGTACTTC
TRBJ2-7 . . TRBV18 CASSPRHDYEQYF TGTGCCAGCTCACCACGACACGACTACGAGCAGTACTTC
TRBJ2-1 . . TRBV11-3 CASSLRFAGHNEQFF TGTGCCAGCAGCTTAAGGTTTGCGGGCCACAATGAGCAGTTCTTC
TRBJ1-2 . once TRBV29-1 CSVGRERGAYGYTF TGCAGCGTTGGTAGGGAGAGAGGGGCCTATGGCTACACCTTC
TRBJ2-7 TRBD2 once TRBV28 CASNSAGAFFYEQYF TGTGCCAGCAACTCAGCGGGAGCCTTTTTCTACGAGCAGTACTTC
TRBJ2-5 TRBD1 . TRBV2 CASKTGVGETQYF TGTGCCAGCAAAACAGGGGTTGGGGAGACCCAGTACTTC
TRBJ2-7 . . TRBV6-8 CASSLGQKSYEQYF TGTGCCAGCAGTTTAGGTCAGAAGAGCTACGAGCAGTACTTC
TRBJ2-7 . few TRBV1 CASSQALDRGYEQYF TGCGCCAGCAGCCAAGCGCTGGACAGGGGGTACGAGCAGTACTTC
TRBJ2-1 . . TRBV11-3 CASTVAVRVNEQFF TGTGCCAGCACCGTCGCGGTACGGGTAAATGAGCAGTTCTTC
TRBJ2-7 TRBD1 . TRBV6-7 CASRPPTGATYEQYF TGTGCCAGCAGGCCTCCGACAGGGGCTACCTACGAGCAGTACTTC
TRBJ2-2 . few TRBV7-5 CASSFLEGTGELFF TGTGCCAGCAGCTTTCTTGAGGGAACCGGGGAGCTGTTTTTT
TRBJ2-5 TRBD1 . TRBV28 CASNGQGETQYF TGTGCCAGCAACGGACAGGGCGAGACCCAGTACTTC
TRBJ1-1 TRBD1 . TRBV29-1 CSVGTGNTEAFF TGCAGCGTGGGGACAGGGAACACTGAAGCTTTCTTT
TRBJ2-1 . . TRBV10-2 CASSGPRDLPSGEQFF TGCGCCAGCAGCGGGCCTCGGGACCTCCCTTCGGGTGAGCAGTTCTTC
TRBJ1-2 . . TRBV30 CAWSVGRGRAYGYTF TGTGCCTGGAGTGTGGGTCGGGGTCGGGCCTATGGCTACACCTTC
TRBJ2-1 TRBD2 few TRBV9 CASSEAGTSGSYEQFF TGTGCCAGCAGTGAAGCGGGGACTAGCGGGAGCTATGAGCAGTTCTTC
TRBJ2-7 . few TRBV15 CATSRDLVRGQPYEQYF TGTGCCACCAGCAGAGATTTGGTCCGAGGACAGCCCTACGAGCAGTACTTC
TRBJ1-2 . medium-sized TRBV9 CASSPYAGYGYTF TGTGCCAGCAGCCCCTATGCGGGGTATGGCTACACCTTC
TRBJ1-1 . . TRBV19 CASRPTGWRGRNTEAFF TGTGCCAGTAGGCCGACCGGGTGGAGGGGGAGGAACACTGAAGCTTTCTTT
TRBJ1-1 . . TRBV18 CASSPSSGPEAFF TGTGCCAGCTCACCATCCTCGGGGCCTGAAGCTTTCTTT
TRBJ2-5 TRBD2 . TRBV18 CASSQTSGQETQYF TGTGCCAGCTCACAGACTAGCGGCCAAGAGACCCAGTACTTC
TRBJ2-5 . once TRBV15 CATSRDKGRPPPQETQYF TGTGCCACCAGCAGAGATAAAGGACGCCCACCCCCTCAAGAGACCCAGTACTTC
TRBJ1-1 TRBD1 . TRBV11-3 CASSKYRDRMNTEAFF TGTGCCAGCAGCAAGTACCGGGACAGGATGAACACTGAAGCTTTCTTT
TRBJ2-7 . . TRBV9 CASNFNADSYEQYF TGTGCCAGCAATTTCAACGCGGACTCCTACGAGCAGTACTTC
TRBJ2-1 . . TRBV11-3 CASGLAQGRDEQFF TGTGCCAGCGGCCTGGCCCAGGGACGAGACGAGCAGTTCTTC
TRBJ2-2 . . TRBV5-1 CASSQDFFMAGGELFF TGCGCCAGCAGCCAAGATTTCTTTATGGCGGGCGGGGAGCTGTTTTTT
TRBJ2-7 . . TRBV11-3 CASSLGQGFSEQYF TGTGCCAGCAGCTTGGGCCAGGGTTTTTCCGAGCAGTACTTC
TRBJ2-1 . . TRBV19 CASSISGTKGNEQFF TGTGCCAGTAGTATCTCAGGGACGAAAGGCAATGAGCAGTTCTTC
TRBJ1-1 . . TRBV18 CASSPTIEQGLNTEAFF TGTGCCAGCTCACCGACTATCGAACAGGGACTGAACACTGAAGCTTTCTTT
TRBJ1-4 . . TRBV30 CAWSGRVGEKLFF TGTGCCTGGAGTGGACGTGTGGGTGAAAAACTGTTTTTT
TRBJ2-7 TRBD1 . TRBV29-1 CSVASTGEGEQYF TGCAGCGTTGCCTCGACAGGGGAAGGCGAGCAGTACTTC
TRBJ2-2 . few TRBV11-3 CASRERELAGELFF TGTGCCAGCAGGGAAAGAGAACTCGCCGGGGAGCTGTTTTTT
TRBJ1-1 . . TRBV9 CASSAYRDTEAFF TGTGCCAGCAGCGCCTACAGGGACACTGAAGCTTTCTTT
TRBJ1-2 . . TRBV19 CASTLDRSGLTPYGYTF TGTGCCAGTACCTTGGATAGATCAGGGCTCACTCCCTATGGCTACACCTTC
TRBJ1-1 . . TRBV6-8 CASSYSLRTTEAFF TGTGCCAGCAGTTACTCACTCCGCACAACCGAAGCTTTCTTT
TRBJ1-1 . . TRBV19 CASSIAGGSNTEAFF TGTGCCAGTAGTATAGCTGGGGGATCGAACACTGAAGCTTTCTTT
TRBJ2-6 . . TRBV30 CAWRLSGVAGANVLTF TGTGCCTGGAGACTATCAGGGGTCGCCGGGGCCAACGTCCTGACTTTC
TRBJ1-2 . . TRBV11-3 CASSLRTGDQLANYGYTF TGTGCCAGCAGCTTAAGAACAGGCGATCAGTTAGCTAACTATGGCTACACCTTC
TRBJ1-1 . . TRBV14 CASSNTGSGTEAFF TGTGCCAGCAGCAACACAGGGTCAGGGACTGAAGCTTTCTTT
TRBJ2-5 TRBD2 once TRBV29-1 CSVTLAGEVTQYF TGCAGCGTTACACTAGCGGGAGAGGTGACCCAGTACTTC
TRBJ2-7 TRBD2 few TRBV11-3 CASSQVLAGAYEQYF TGTGCCAGCAGCCAAGTACTAGCGGGAGCTTACGAGCAGTACTTC
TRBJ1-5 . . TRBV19 CASSIRWGAGNQPQHF TGTGCCAGTAGTATCAGATGGGGCGCGGGCAATCAGCCCCAGCATTTT
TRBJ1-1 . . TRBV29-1 CSVLGRSTNTEAFF TGCAGCGTTCTCGGACGGAGTACGAACACTGAAGCTTTCTTT
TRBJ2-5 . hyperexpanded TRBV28 CASERGEGETQYF TGTGCCAGCGAACGGGGTGAGGGGGAGACCCAGTACTTC
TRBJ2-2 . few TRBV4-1 CASSQLDNTGELFF TGCGCCAGCAGCCAACTGGATAACACCGGGGAGCTGTTTTTT
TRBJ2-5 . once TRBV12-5 CASRTDAWRETQYF TGTGCTAGTCGGACGGACGCCTGGAGGGAGACCCAGTACTTC
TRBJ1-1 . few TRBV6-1 CASSEAIMNTEAFF TGTGCCAGCAGTGAAGCAATAATGAACACTGAAGCTTTCTTT